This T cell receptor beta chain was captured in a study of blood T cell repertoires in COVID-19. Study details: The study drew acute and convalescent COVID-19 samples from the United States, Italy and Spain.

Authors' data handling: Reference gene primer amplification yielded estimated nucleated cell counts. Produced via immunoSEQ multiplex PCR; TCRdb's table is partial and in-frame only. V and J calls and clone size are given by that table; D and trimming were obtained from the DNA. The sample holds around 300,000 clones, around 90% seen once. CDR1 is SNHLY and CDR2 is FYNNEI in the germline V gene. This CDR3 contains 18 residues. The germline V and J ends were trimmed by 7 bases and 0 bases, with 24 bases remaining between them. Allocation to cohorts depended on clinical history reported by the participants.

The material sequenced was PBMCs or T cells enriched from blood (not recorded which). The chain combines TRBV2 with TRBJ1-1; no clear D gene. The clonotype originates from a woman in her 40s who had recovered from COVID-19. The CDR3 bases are TGTGCCAGCATTTCCCAATTACGGGGTCTGGGTATGAACACTGAAGCTTTCTTT. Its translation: CASISQLRGLGMNTEAFF.